These 5 T cell receptor beta chains were sequenced from one sample in a study of blood T cell repertoires in COVID-19. The assay was immunoSEQ multiplex PCR, and TCRdb's table has in-frame clones only and misses some. This sample has 330,000 or so clones, with about nine tenths found just once. The sample consisted of PBMCs or T cells enriched from blood (not recorded which). All receptors come from a woman in her twenties or thirties who had been exposed to COVID-19.

The chain has TRBV2 and TRBJ1-1; 7 nucleotides align to TRBD1. CDR1 and CDR2 (germline): SNHLY, FYNNEI. This CDR3 has 15 amino acids. V lost 1 base to trimming and J lost 4 bases; unmatched junction nucleotides: 6. CDR3 nucleotide sequence: TGTGCCAGCAGTGAAGACAGGGGAGGTGCCACTGAAGCTTTCTTT. Translating it yields CASSEDRGGATEAFF. Combining the CDR3 with reference TRBV2 and TRBJ1-1 gives the whole variable domain EPEVTQTPSHQVTQMGQEVILRCVPISNHLYFYWYRQILGQKVEFLVSFYNNEISEKSEIFDDQFSVERPDGSNFTLKIRSTKLEDSAMYFCASSEDRGGATEAFFGQGTRLTVV.

This chain connects TRBV27 to TRBJ2-1; 12 nucleotides agree with TRBD2. The CDR3 sequence is 21 residues long. The germline V gene encodes CDR1 MNHEY and CDR2 SMNVEV (reference sequence). After removal of 3 bases from V and 2 bases from J, the junction contained 17 bases not matched to a gene. CDR3 coding DNA: TGTGCCAGCAGTTTCCCTCCCCGACTAGCGGGAGTAACCCCCCCCTACAATGAGCAGTTCTTC. Translation: CASSFPPRLAGVTPPYNEQFF.

V gene TRBV7-9 combines with J gene TRBJ2-3; the D gene is possibly TRBD1 (5 bases). Trimming took 3 bases from V and 2 from J, leaving 15 bases between them. CDR3 size: 16 residues. The germline gives CDR1 SEHNR, CDR2 FQNEAQ (reference sequence). The CDR3 here is CASSLDMATLTDTQYF. The DNA of the CDR3 is TGTGCCAGCAGCTTGGACATGGCAACGCTCACAGATACGCAGTATTTT.

The genes are TRBV11-2 and TRBJ1-6; D remains unclear. V was shortened by 0 bases and J by 11 bases, with 11 bases between the two germline ends. This CDR3 is built from 14 residues. The germline V gene has CDR1 SGHAT and CDR2 FQNNGV. As DNA, the CDR3 is TGTGCCAGCAGCTTAGACAATAGCGGGGCACCCCTCCACTTT. Amino acids: CASSLDNSGAPLHF.

V is TRBV28 and J is TRBJ2-7; TRBD2 aligns across 8 bases. V was pared by 3 bases and J by 1 base, with 8 bases of the junction left unmatched. This CDR3 comprises 16 residues. The germline V gene has CDR1 MDHEN and CDR2 SYDVKM. DNA of the CDR3: TGTGCCAGCAGTTTCCGGGCTAGCGGGTCGTCCTACGAGCAGTACTTC. Its translation is CASSFRASGSSYEQYF.